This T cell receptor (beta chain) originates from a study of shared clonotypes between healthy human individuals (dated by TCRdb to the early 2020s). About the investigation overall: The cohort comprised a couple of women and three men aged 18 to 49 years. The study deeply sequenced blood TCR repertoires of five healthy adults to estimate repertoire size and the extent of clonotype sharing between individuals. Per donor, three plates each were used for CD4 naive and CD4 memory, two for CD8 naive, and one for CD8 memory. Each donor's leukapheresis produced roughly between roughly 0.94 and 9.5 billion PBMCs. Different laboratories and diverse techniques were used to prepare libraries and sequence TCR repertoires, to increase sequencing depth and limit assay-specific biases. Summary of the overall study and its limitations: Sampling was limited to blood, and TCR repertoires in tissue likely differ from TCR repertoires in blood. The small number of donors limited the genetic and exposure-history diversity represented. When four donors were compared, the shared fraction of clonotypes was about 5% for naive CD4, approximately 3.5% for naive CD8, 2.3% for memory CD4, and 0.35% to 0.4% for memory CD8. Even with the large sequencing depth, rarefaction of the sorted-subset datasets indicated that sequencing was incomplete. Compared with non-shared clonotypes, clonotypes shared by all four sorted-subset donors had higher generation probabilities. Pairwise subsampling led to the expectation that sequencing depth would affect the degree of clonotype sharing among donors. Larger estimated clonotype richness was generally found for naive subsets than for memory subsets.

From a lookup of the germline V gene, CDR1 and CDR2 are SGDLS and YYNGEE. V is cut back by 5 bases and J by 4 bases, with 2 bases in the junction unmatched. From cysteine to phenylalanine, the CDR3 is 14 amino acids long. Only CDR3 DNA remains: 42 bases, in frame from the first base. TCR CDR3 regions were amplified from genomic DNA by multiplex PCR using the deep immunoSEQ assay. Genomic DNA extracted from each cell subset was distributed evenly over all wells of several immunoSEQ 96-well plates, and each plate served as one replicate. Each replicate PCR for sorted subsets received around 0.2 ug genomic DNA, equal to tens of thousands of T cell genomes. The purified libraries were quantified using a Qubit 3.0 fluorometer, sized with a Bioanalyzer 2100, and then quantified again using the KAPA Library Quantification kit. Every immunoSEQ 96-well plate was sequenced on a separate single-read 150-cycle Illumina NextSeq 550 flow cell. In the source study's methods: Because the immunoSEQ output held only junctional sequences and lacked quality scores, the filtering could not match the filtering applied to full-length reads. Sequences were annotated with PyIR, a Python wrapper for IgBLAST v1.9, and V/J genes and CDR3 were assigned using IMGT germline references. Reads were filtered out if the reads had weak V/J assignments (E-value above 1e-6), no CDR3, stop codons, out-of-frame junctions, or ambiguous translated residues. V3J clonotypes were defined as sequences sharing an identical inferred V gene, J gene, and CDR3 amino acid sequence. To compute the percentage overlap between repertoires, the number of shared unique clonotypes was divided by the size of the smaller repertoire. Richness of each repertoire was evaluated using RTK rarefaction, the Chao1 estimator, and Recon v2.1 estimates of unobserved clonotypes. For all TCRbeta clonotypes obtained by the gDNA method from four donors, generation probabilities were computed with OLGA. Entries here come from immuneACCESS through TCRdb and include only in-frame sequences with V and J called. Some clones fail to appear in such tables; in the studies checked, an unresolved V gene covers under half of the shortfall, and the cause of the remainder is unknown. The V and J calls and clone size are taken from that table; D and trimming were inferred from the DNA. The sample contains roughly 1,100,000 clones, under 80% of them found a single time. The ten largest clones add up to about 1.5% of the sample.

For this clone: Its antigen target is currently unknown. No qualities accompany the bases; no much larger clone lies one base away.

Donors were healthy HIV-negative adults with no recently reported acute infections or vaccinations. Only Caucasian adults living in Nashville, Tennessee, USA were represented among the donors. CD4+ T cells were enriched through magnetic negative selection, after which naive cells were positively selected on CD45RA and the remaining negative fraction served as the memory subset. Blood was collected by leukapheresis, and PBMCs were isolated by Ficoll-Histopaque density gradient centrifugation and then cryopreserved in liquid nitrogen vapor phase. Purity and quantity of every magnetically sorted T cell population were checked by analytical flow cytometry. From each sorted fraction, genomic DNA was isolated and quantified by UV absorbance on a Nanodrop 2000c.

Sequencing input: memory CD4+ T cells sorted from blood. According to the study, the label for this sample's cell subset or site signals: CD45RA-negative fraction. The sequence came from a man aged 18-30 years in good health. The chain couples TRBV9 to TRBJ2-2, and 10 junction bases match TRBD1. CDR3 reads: CASRGQGSTGELFF. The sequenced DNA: TGTGCCAGCAGGGGACAGGGGTCCACCGGGGAGCTGTTTTTT.